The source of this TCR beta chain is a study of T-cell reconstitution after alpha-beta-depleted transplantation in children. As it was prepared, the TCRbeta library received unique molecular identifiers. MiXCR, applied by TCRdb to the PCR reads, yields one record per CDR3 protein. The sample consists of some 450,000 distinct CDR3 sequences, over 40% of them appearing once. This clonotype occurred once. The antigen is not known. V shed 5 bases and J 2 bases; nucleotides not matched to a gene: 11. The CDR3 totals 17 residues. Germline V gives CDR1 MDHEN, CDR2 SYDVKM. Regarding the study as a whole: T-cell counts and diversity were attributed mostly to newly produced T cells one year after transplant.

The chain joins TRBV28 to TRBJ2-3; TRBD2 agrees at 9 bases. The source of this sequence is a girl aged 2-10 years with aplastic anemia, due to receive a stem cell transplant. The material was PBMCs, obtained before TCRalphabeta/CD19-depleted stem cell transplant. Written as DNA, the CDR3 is TGTGCCAGCAGTACTCTGAAGCGACTAGCGGCCACAGATACGCAGTATTTT. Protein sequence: CASSTLKRLAATDTQYF.